The 27 T cell receptor beta chains below all came from one sample that was sequenced in a study of PD-L1 blockade in urothelial cancer. TCRdb's copy holds only in-frame clones and misses some; the assay was immunoSEQ multiplex PCR. This sample has 30,000 or so clones, with around 83% found just once. Here the sequenced sample was PBMCs, taken around atezolizumab (anti-PD-L1) treatment. These receptors were collected from a man aged 55 to 70 with urothelial cancer.

The CDR3 DNA reads TGTGCCAGCAGCTGGGGACAGGTCAATGAAAAACTGTTTTTT. Translated: CASSWGQVNEKLFF. J is TRBJ1-4 and V is TRBV6-6; 8 positions agree with TRBD1. The J segment lost 5 bases and the V segment lost 6 bases, leaving 5 bases of the junction unmatched. The CDR3 length is 14 residues. CDR1 MNHNY and CDR2 SVGAGI come from the germline V gene (reference sequence).

The chain recombines TRBV2 with TRBJ1-1; 8 bases agree with TRBD1. Germline CDR1 SNHLY, CDR2 FYNNEI. This CDR3 has 11 residues. Germline trimming cut 6 bases from V and 8 bases from J; bases unmatched to any gene: 2. This chain's CDR3 is CASRRTGEAFF. In DNA, the CDR3 is TGTGCCAGCAGGAGGACAGGGGAAGCTTTCTTT.

This chain uses TRBV5-1 with TRBJ2-1; a possible D gene is TRBD2 (6 bases). Trimming pared 3 bases from V and 0 bases from J, leaving 10 bases between. The CDR3 loop spans 15 amino acids. Germline CDR1 reads SGHRS; CDR2 reads YFSETQ. The CDR3 spells CASSSQTSSYNEQFF. CDR3 sequence (DNA): TGCGCCAGCAGCTCACAGACTAGCTCCTACAATGAGCAGTTCTTC.

In its sample, this clone was seen once. The chain combines TRBV29-1 with TRBJ2-5; TRBD1 matches at 8 bases. CDR1 and CDR2 (germline): SQVTM, ANQGSEA. There are 16 residues in the CDR3. V lost 1 base, J lost 3 bases, and 10 bases stayed unmatched. The CDR3 sequence: CSVEGTTGDGEETQYF. DNA of the CDR3: TGCAGCGTTGAAGGGACGACAGGGGACGGGGAAGAGACCCAGTACTTC.

This clone was seen a few times. The chain links TRBV27 to TRBJ2-7; 7 bases map to TRBD2. CDR1 and CDR2 (germline): MNHEY, SMNVEV (reference sequence). V was pared by 4 bases and J by 6 bases, with 9 bases of the junction left unmatched. The CDR3 contains 14 residues. The CDR3 is CASSSSGVFGEQYF. CDR3 DNA: TGTGCCAGCAGTTCGAGCGGGGTGTTCGGCGAGCAGTACTTC.

The chain employs TRBV18 and TRBJ2-2, with a possible D match to TRBD2 (6 bases). CDR1 and CDR2 from the germline V gene are KGHSH and LQKENI. The CDR3 is made up of 16 amino acids. V shed 3 bases and J shed 1 base, with 12 bases lying between them. CDR3 region: CASSPPGRGNTGELFF. The CDR3 region has the DNA TGTGCCAGCTCACCGCCTGGGCGGGGGAACACCGGGGAGCTGTTTTTT.

The CDR3 DNA reads as TGTGCCAGCAGCGTAGAGGAGCGGACCACAGATACGCAGTATTTT. The encoded protein is CASSVEERTTDTQYF. The chain combines TRBV9 with TRBJ2-3; D is perhaps TRBD2 (5 bases). The CDR3 sequence is 15 residues long. Per germline, CDR1 SGDLS and CDR2 YYNGEE. The V end lost 0 bases, the J end lost 2 bases, and 10 bases lay between the germline ends.

The chain is built from TRBV9 and TRBJ1-1, with a tentative D call TRBD1 (5 bases). This CDR3 has 14 amino acids. Trimming left V 2 bases short and J 2 bases short, with 10 bases between. The germline gives CDR1 SGDLS, CDR2 YYNGEE. The CDR3 loop reads CASSVWQGNTEAFF. CDR3 bases: TGTGCCAGCAGCGTCTGGCAGGGAAACACTGAAGCTTTCTTT.

The J gene is TRBJ2-5, the V gene TRBV6-1; TRBD1 might be the D (5 bases). Germline V gives CDR1 MNHNS, CDR2 SASEGT. The CDR3 totals 13 residues. With 6 bases removed from V and 5 bases from J, the gap between germline ends came to 13 bases. CDR3 residues: CASRSQGGETQYF. The CDR3 DNA sequence: TGTGCCAGCAGGAGTCAGGGTGGGGAGACCCAGTACTTC.

The genes are TRBV7-2 and TRBJ1-6; D not resolved. This CDR3 is 14 amino acids long. V lost 4 bases and J 11 bases, leaving 15 bases between the germline ends. CDR1 is SGHTA and CDR2 is FQGNSA in the germline V gene. The CDR3 sequence: CASSSNAHSAPLHF. CDR3 sequence (DNA): TGTGCCAGCAGCTCAAATGCCCACTCGGCACCCCTCCACTTT.

This clone was observed a handful of times. The V call is TRBV5-1, the J call TRBJ2-2; 13 positions match TRBD2. Germline-derived CDR1 and CDR2 are SGHRS and YFSETQ. The length of the CDR3 is 16 residues. Trimming removed 4 bases from V and 0 bases from J; junction bases left unmatched: 0. The CDR3 region has the DNA TGCGCCAGCAGCGGGACTAGCGGGACGAACACCGGGGAGCTGTTTTTT. Amino acid sequence: CASSGTSGTNTGELFF.

J is TRBJ1-3 and V is TRBV9; a weak D match, TRBD1 (6 bases). Trimming cost V 0 bases and J 1 base, with 14 bases left between them. Germline CDR1 and CDR2: SGDLS and YYNGEE. The CDR3 runs 17 residues. The CDR3 DNA reads TGTGCCAGCAGCGTAGCTCAGGGGCCTCCATCTGGAAACACCATATATTTT. Protein product: CASSVAQGPPSGNTIYF.

The V gene is TRBV5-1, the J gene TRBJ2-7; 8 nucleotides match TRBD1. Germline CDR1 and CDR2: SGHRS and YFSETQ. The CDR3 is 13 amino acids. After removal of 7 bases from V and 3 bases from J, the junction contained 6 bases not matched to a gene. The CDR3 nucleotides are TGCGCCAGCGGTTGGACAGGGCACTACGAGCAGTACTTC. Residues: CASGWTGHYEQYF.

This chain connects TRBV7-2 to TRBJ2-7; 9 bases are shared with TRBD1. After removal of 3 bases from V and 3 bases from J, the junction contained 3 bases not matched to a gene. The CDR3 has 14 amino acids. Looked up from germline, CDR1 is SGHTA and CDR2 is FQGNSA. In nucleotides, the CDR3 is TGTGCCAGCAGCTTTGACAGGGGGGTCTACGAGCAGTACTTC. This codes for CASSFDRGVYEQYF.

The CDR3 loop reads CASSPRGREAPLHF. The CDR3 DNA is TGTGCCAGCAGCCCCCGGGGAAGGGAAGCACCCCTCCACTTT. The J gene is TRBJ1-6, the V gene TRBV7-2, with D uncertain. CDR3 size: 14 residues. The germline gives CDR1 SGHTA, CDR2 FQGNSA. Trimming took 5 bases from V and 11 from J, leaving 16 bases between them. Supplemented by reference TRBV7-2 and TRBJ1-6, the full variable domain reads GAGVSQSPSNKVTEKGKDVELRCDPISGHTALYWYRQSLGQGLEFLIYFQGNSAPDKSGLPSDRFSAERTGGSVSTLTIQRTQQEDSAVYLCASSPRGREAPLHFGNGTRLTVT.

The V call is TRBV7-6, the J call TRBJ2-5; no clear D. The germline V gene encodes CDR1 SGHVS and CDR2 FNYEAQ. The length of the CDR3 is 14 residues. The V gene lost 7 bases and the J gene lost 1 base, with 13 bases spanning the gap. CDR3 sequence reads: CASTLSTVQETQYF. For the CDR3, the DNA is TGTGCCAGCACCCTGAGCACAGTCCAAGAGACCCAGTACTTC.

The chain uses TRBV13 and TRBJ2-1; maybe TRBD2 (5 bases). The length of the CDR3 is 16 residues. Germline values: CDR1 PRHDT, CDR2 FYEKMQ (reference sequence). Trimming cost V 5 bases and J 2 bases, with 16 bases left between them. The CDR3 loop reads CASSPEGGYPYNEQFF. In nucleotides, the CDR3 is TGTGCCAGCAGCCCCGAGGGCGGTTATCCCTACAATGAGCAGTTCTTC.

The chain links TRBV15 to TRBJ2-7; D gene unclear. This CDR3 region has 14 residues. With 2 bases removed from V and 2 bases from J, the gap between germline ends came to 10 bases. The germline gives CDR1 LNHNV, CDR2 YYDKDF (reference sequence). The CDR3 sequence: CATSRQAPTYEQYF. CDR3 sequence (DNA): TGTGCCACCAGCAGACAGGCCCCGACCTACGAGCAGTACTTC.

V usage is TRBV5-1 and J usage is TRBJ2-2; D ambiguous. Trimming took 4 bases from V and 5 from J, leaving 9 bases between them. Germline CDR1 is SGHRS and CDR2 is YFSETQ. This CDR3 is built from 13 residues. The CDR3 region has the DNA TGCGCCAGCAGCGAATCCGGGACCGGGGAGCTGTTTTTT. Residues: CASSESGTGELFF.

The genes are TRBV5-8 and TRBJ2-7; D call uncertain. The CDR3 runs to 15 residues. With 0 bases removed from V and 2 bases from J, the gap between germline ends came to 12 bases. Germline V lookup: CDR1 SGHTS, CDR2 YDEGEE. The CDR3 loop reads CASSLEAREPYEQYF. CDR3 coding DNA: TGTGCCAGCAGCTTGGAAGCGCGAGAACCCTACGAGCAGTACTTC.

The chain recombines TRBV6-5 with TRBJ2-1, with 9 bases lining up with TRBD2. With 6 bases clipped from V and 3 bases from J, the junction kept 3 bases outside the gene matches. The CDR3 loop spans 14 amino acids. Germline CDR1 is MNHEY and CDR2 is SVGAGI. The CDR3 DNA reads as TGTGCCAGCAGGATAGCGGGAGTCTACAATGAGCAGTTCTTC. It is translated as CASRIAGVYNEQFF.

The genes are TRBV5-6 and TRBJ1-1, with D possibly TRBD1 on 6 matching bases. Looked up from germline, CDR1 is SGHDT and CDR2 is YYEEEE. CDR3 size: 19 residues. V dropped 0 bases and J dropped 8 bases, with 29 bases sitting between them. Here the CDR3 reads CASSLGDLGARMIVMEAFF. The CDR3 nucleotides read TGTGCCAGCAGCTTGGGGGATCTGGGGGCGCGGATGATTGTGATGGAAGCTTTCTTT. Using reference TRBV5-6 and TRBJ1-1 for the parts outside the CDR3, the full variable domain is DAGVTQSPTHLIKTRGQQVTLRCSPKSGHDTVSWYQQALGQGPQFIFQYYEEEERQRGNFPDRFSGHQFPNYSSELNVNALLLGDSALYLCASSLGDLGARMIVMEAFFGQGTRLTVV.

This clone was counted once. The chain has TRBV19 and TRBJ1-5; 10 bases are shared with TRBD1. Per germline, CDR1 LNHDA and CDR2 SQIVND (reference sequence). The CDR3 is 15 amino acids. The junction had 8 bases not matched to a gene; V was cut back by 5 bases and J by 7 bases. CDR3 coding DNA: TGTGCCAGTAGTGCAACCGGGACAGGGGTGCAGCCCCAGCATTTT. Its translation is CASSATGTGVQPQHF. The whole variable domain, remainder taken from reference TRBV19 and TRBJ1-5, is DGGITQSPKYLFRKEGQNVTLSCEQNLNHDAMYWYRQDPGQGLRLIYYSQIVNDFQKGDIAEGYSVSREKKESFPLTVTSAQKNPTAFYLCASSATGTGVQPQHFGDGTRLSIL.

The V and J genes are TRBV6-4 and TRBJ2-1; tentative D call: TRBD2 (5 bases). The CDR3 has 14 amino acids. Per the germline V gene, CDR1 is MRHNA and CDR2 is SNTAGT. V shed 8 bases and J shed 9 bases, with 20 bases lying between them. CDR3 sequence reads: CASRPMAGIIEQFF. As DNA, the CDR3 is TGTGCCAGCCGTCCGATGGCGGGTATAATTGAGCAGTTCTTC.

J is TRBJ2-7 and V is TRBV19; weak D call: TRBD1 (6 bases). Per germline, CDR1 LNHDA and CDR2 SQIVND (reference sequence). The CDR3 is made up of 15 amino acids. The ends were cut back, 6 bases at V and 0 bases at J, with 15 bases in the middle. This chain's CDR3 is CASSTTGFTSYEQYF. CDR3 DNA: TGTGCCAGTAGCACCACAGGGTTTACCTCCTACGAGCAGTACTTC.

V usage is TRBV5-1 and J usage is TRBJ2-5; TRBD2 matches at 9 bases. The CDR3 spans 14 residues. Trimming took 0 bases from V and 3 from J; bases not matched to a gene: 0. The germline V gene encodes CDR1 SGHRS and CDR2 YFSETQ. The CDR3 DNA sequence: TGCGCCAGCAGCTTGGCTAGCGGGGAAGAGACCCAGTACTTC. Protein sequence: CASSLASGEETQYF.

The V and J genes are TRBV5-4 and TRBJ2-6; the D gene is possibly TRBD2 (5 bases). The germline V gene has CDR1 SGHNT and CDR2 YYREEE (reference sequence). The CDR3 loop spans 18 amino acids. V was clipped by 0 bases and J by 0 bases, with 13 bases between them. The CDR3 here is CASSLVLQLDSGANVLTF. CDR3 in DNA: TGTGCCAGCAGCTTGGTTCTGCAACTAGACTCTGGGGCCAACGTCCTGACTTTC. Full variable domain (outside the CDR3, taken from reference TRBV5-4 and TRBJ2-6): ETGVTQSPTHLIKTRGQQVTLRCSSQSGHNTVSWYQQALGQGPQFIFQYYREEENGRGNFPPRFSGLQFPNYSSELNVNALELDDSALYLCASSLVLQLDSGANVLTFGAGSRLTVL.